The clone carrying this T cell receptor (beta chain) showed up just a few times. Its specificity is unknown. Among all donors, each was a healthy Caucasian. These data come from a study of identical twins. Study conclusions and caveats: Among beta out-of-frame sequences, excess sharing between twins appeared weaker. Excess low generation probability was seen in twin-shared out-of-frame alpha sequences. Models, which agreed with sharing between unrelated individuals, nonetheless underestimated the out-of-frame TCR alpha sharing seen in monozygotic twins.

TCRdb independently ran MiXCR on the 5' RACE reads; one entry per CDR3 protein. The table has 450,000 or so distinct CDR3 sequences, about 14% seen once. The CDR3 has 16 amino acids. V lost 3 bases to trimming and J lost 1 base; unmatched junction nucleotides: 6. Germline V gives CDR1 MGHRA, CDR2 YSYEKL. The sample was also linked to a second study, of yellow fever vaccine responses in identical twins.

The source of this sequence is a young woman in good health. The chain has TRBV4-1 and TRBJ2-3; 8 bases are a match to TRBD2. The sequenced material came from CD4+ T cells sorted from blood. The CDR3 DNA reads as TGCGCCAGCAGCCAGGCGACTAGCGCCCGCACAGATACGCAGTATTTT. It is translated as CASSQATSARTDTQYF.